Sequencing of this TCR beta chain was carried out in a study of shared clonotypes between healthy human individuals. Sequenced by immunoSEQ multiplex PCR; TCRdb stores in-frame clones only, minus some. This table holds around 2.1 million clones, more than 90% found once. This CDR3 spans 15 amino acids. V was pared by 5 bases and J by 7 bases, with 8 bases of the junction left unmatched. Germline assignment: CDR1 MDHEN and CDR2 SYDVKM. The source material was naive CD4+ T cells sorted from blood. Specified subset: CD45RA+ positively selected. V and J are TRBV28 and TRBJ1-6, with TRBD1 matching over 7 bases. The TCR originated in a man aged 18 to 29 in good health. The CDR3 protein is CASSLTGTENSPLHF. CDR3 coding DNA: TGTGCCAGCAGTCTAACCGGGACAGAAAATTCACCCCTCCACTTT.